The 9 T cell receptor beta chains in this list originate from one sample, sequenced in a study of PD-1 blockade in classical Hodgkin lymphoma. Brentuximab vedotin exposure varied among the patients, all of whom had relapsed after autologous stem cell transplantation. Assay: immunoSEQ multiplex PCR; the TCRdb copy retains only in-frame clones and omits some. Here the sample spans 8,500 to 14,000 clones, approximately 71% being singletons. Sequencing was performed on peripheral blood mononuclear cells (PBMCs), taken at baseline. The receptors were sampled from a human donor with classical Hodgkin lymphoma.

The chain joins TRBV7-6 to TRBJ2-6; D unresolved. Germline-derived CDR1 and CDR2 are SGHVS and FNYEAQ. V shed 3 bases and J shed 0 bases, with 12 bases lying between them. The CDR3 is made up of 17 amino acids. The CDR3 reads CASSFGQARSGANVLTF. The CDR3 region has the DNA TGTGCCAGCAGCTTCGGGCAGGCCCGCTCTGGGGCCAACGTCCTGACTTTC.

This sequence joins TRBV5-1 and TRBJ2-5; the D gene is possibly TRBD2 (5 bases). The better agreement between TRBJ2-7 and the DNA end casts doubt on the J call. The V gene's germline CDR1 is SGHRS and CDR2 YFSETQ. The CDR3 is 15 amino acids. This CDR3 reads CASSPFGLASYEQYF. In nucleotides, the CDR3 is TGCGCCAGCAGCCCATTTGGCCTAGCATCCTACGAGCAGTACTTC.

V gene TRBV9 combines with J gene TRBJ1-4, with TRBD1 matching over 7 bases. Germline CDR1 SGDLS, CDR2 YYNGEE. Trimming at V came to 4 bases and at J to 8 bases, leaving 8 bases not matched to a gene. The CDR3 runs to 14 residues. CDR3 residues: CASSPSDRREKLFF. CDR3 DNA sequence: TGTGCCAGCAGCCCCTCGGACAGGAGAGAAAAACTGTTTTTT.

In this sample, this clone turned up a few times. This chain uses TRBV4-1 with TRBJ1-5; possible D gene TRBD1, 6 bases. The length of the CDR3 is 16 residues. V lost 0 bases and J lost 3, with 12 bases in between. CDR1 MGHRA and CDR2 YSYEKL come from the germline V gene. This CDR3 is CASSQESGAVNQPQHF. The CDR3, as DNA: TGCGCCAGCAGCCAAGAATCAGGGGCAGTCAATCAGCCCCAGCATTTT.

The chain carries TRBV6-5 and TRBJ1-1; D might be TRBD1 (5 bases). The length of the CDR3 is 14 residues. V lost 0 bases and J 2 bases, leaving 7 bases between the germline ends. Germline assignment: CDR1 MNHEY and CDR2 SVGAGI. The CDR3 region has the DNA TGTGCCAGCAGTTACTCGCAGGGTAACACTGAAGCTTTCTTT. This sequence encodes CASSYSQGNTEAFF.

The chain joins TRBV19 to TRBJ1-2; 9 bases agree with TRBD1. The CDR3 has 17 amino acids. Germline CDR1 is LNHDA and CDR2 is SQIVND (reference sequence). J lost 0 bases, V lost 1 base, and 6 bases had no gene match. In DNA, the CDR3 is TGTGCCAGTAGTATAGTAGGGACAGGGCAAGCTAACTATGGCTACACCTTC. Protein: CASSIVGTGQANYGYTF.

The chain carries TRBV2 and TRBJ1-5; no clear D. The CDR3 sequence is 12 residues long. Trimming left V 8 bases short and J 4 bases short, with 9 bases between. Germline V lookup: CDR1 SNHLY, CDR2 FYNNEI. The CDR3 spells CASGDFNQPQHF. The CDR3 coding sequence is TGTGCCAGCGGCGACTTTAATCAGCCCCAGCATTTT.

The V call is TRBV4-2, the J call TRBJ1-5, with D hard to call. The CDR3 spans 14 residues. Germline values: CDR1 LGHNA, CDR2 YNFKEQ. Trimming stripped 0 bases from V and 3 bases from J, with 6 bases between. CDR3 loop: CASSQELNNQPQHF. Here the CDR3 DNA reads TGTGCCAGCAGCCAAGAACTGAACAATCAGCCCCAGCATTTT.

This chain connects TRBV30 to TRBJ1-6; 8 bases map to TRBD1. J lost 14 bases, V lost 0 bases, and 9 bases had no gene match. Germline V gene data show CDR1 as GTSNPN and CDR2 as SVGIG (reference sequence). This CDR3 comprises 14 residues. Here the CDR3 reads CAWSVRTGSISLHF. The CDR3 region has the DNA TGTGCCTGGAGTGTACGGACAGGGAGTATATCCCTCCACTTT.